This TCR beta chain was sequenced in a study of T cell responses to AZD1222 COVID-19 vaccine. Losses at the gene ends were 10 bases for V and 4 bases for J; bases not matched to a gene: 6. Germline CDR1 reads MNHEY; CDR2 reads SVGAGI. This CDR3 contains 12 residues. Measured with immunoSEQ multiplex PCR; TCRdb has only the in-frame clones, and not every one. The sample lists more than 95,000 clones, 85% to 90% occurring once. The TCR was taken from an adult who received the AZD1222 COVID-19 vaccine. Specimen: peripheral blood, collected 28 days after the second AZD1222 dose. V gene TRBV6-5 combines with J gene TRBJ2-5, with 7 bases aligning to TRBD1. Here the CDR3 DNA reads TGTGCCACCACAGGGGACGGAGAGACCCAGTACTTC. This codes for CATTGDGETQYF.